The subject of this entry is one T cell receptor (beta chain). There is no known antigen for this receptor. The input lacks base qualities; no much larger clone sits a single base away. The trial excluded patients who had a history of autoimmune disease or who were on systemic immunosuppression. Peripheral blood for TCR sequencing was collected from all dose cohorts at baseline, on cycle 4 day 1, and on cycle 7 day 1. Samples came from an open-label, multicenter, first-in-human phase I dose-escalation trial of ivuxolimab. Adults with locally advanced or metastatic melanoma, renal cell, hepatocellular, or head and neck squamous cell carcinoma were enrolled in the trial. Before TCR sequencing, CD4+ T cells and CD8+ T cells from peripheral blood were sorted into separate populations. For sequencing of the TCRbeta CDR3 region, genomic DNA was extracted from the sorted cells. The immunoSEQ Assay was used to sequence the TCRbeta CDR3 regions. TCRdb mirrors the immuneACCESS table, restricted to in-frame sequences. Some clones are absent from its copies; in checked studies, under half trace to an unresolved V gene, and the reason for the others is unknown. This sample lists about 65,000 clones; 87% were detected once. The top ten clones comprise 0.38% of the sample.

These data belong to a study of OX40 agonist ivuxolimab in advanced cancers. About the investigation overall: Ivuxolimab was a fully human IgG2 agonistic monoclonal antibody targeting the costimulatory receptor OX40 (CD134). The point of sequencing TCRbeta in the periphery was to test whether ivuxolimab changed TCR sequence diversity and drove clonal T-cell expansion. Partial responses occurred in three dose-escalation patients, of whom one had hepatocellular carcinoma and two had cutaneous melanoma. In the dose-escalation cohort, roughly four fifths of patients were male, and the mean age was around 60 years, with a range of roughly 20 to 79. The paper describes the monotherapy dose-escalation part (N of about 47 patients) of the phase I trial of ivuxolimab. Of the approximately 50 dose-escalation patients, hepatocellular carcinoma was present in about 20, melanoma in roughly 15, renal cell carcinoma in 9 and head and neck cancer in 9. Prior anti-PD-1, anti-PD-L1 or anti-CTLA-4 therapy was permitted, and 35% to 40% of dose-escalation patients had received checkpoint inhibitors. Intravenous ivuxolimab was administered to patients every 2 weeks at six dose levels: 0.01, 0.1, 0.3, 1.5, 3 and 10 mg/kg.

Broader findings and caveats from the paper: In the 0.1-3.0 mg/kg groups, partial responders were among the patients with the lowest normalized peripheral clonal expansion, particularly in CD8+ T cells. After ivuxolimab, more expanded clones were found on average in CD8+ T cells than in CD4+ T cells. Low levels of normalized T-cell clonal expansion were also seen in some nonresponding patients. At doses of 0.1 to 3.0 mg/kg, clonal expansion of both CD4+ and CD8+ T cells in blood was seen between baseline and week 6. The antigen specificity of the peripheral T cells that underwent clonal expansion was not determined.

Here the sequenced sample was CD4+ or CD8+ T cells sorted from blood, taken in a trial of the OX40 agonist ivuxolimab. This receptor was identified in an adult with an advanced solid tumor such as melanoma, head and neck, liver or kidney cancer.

The CDR3 reads as follows: CASTPGGSGEAFF. The nucleotides are TGTGCCAGCACCCCGGGGGGGTCGGGTGAAGCTTTCTTT. The chain employs TRBV5-4 and TRBJ1-1, and the D gene may be TRBD1, 5 bases matching. Cut back by 6 bases and 7 bases, the V and J ends lie 16 bases apart. From its cysteine to its phenylalanine, the CDR3 spans 13 amino acids. CDR3 DNA only is kept here, 39 bases in frame from base 1. CDR1 and CDR2 are drawn from the germline V gene (reference sequence): SGHNT, YYREEE.